The clone carrying this TCR beta chain showed up many times. Its antigen is unknown. The source of the sample is a study of lung T cells in sarcoidosis with Löfgren's syndrome. General study points: TRAV12-1 and TRBV2 were reportedly most expanded in Löfgren's patients.

CDR1 is SGHTA, CDR2 FQGNSA, per germline. The CDR3 consists of 17 residues. V was clipped by 5 bases and J by 6 bases; unmatched bases: 16. TCRdb used MiXCR to reprocess the reads, holding one entry per CDR3 protein. Here the sample spans about 63,000 distinct CDR3 sequences, 21% being singletons. J is TRBJ2-3 and V is TRBV7-2, with 8 bases aligning to TRBD2. This sequence was found in a human donor with sarcoidosis (Löfgren's syndrome or another form), or a control subject (not recorded which). Sequences were obtained from CD4+ T cells from PBMCs. Here the CDR3 reads CASSLWRSGRAHDTQYF. CDR3 DNA sequence: TGTGCCAGCAGCCTTTGGAGGAGCGGGAGAGCCCACGATACGCAGTATTTT.